Each of the 17 T cell receptor beta chains below was sequenced from the same sample in a study of immune cell composition in non-small cell lung cancer. Assay: immunoSEQ multiplex PCR; the TCRdb copy retains only in-frame clones and omits some. The data show around 6,100 clones, 60% to 75% seen once. Normal lung was taken at the farthest possible site, at least 3 cm from tumour. Sample: non-adjacent lung tissue. These receptors all stem from a human donor with non-small cell lung cancer.

This clone was found a few times. V usage is TRBV10-3 and J usage is TRBJ1-2; weak D call: TRBD1 (5 bases). V lost 3 bases to trimming and J lost 4 bases, with 15 bases between them. The CDR3 is 15 residues long. Germline V gene lookup returns CDR1 ENHRY and CDR2 SYGVKD. DNA for the CDR3: TGTGCCATCAGTGAAATCCAGGGAGGGAGCTATGGCTACACCTTC. This translates into CAISEIQGGSYGYTF.

V usage is TRBV5-1 and J usage is TRBJ2-1; weak D call: TRBD2 (5 bases). Trimming removed 0 bases from V and 3 bases from J, with 16 bases in between. Germline values: CDR1 SGHRS, CDR2 YFSETQ. The CDR3 is made up of 17 amino acids. The DNA of the CDR3 is TGCGCCAGCAGCTTGGGAACTCCCCCGGGGATCTACAATGAGCAGTTCTTC. Its protein is CASSLGTPPGIYNEQFF.

The genes are TRBV18 and TRBJ2-3; D call uncertain. Germline CDR1 reads KGHSH; CDR2 reads LQKENI. V dropped 2 bases and J dropped 5 bases, with 5 bases sitting between them. There are 12 residues in the CDR3. The CDR3 DNA follows: TGTGCCAGCTCACCAGCCGGAGATACGCAGTATTTT. It specifies CASSPAGDTQYF.

This rearrangement joins TRBV29-1 to TRBJ1-1, with a tentative D call TRBD1 (6 bases). The ends were cut back, 8 bases at V and 1 base at J, with 11 bases in the middle. In germline, CDR1 is SQVTM, CDR2 ANQGSEA. The CDR3 runs to 12 residues. The CDR3 sequence is CSSGQPNTEAFF. The CDR3 coding sequence is TGCAGCTCAGGACAGCCGAACACTGAAGCTTTCTTT.

This sequence joins TRBV6-1 and TRBJ1-2; 8 bases are a match to TRBD1. Germline V gene sequence: CDR1 MNHNS, CDR2 SASEGT. V lost 4 bases and J lost 5; bases outside the gene matches: 6. This CDR3 comprises 14 residues. The CDR3, as DNA: TGTGCCAGCAGTGTAGACCAGGGGGCGTATGGCTACACCTTC. Translating gives CASSVDQGAYGYTF.

The rearrangement links TRBV4-3 to TRBJ2-7; D unresolved. With 0 bases removed from V and 1 base from J, the gap between germline ends came to 10 bases. Germline CDR1 and CDR2: LGHNA and YSLEER. This CDR3 has 15 residues. The CDR3 nucleotides read TGCGCCAGCAGCCAAGATTACAGAAGGTCCTACGAGCAGTACTTC. Its protein is CASSQDYRRSYEQYF.

This clone was seen a few times. The rearrangement joins TRBV5-1 to TRBJ2-1; D may be TRBD1 (6 bases). Trimming removed 4 bases from V and 7 bases from J, with 18 bases in between. Germline lookup yields CDR1 SGHRS and CDR2 YFSETQ. The CDR3 is 15 amino acids. The CDR3 spells CASSGMTGSVNEQFF. In DNA, the CDR3 is TGCGCCAGCAGCGGAATGACAGGATCTGTAAATGAGCAGTTCTTC.

This clone was picked up a small number of times. CDR3 DNA: TGTGCCAGCAGCCCAAGGGGGGGGGAAGCTAACTATGGCTACACCTTC. This sequence encodes CASSPRGGEANYGYTF. The chain employs TRBV9 and TRBJ1-2; D might be TRBD1 (6 bases). The CDR3 sequence is 16 residues long. The V end lost 4 bases, the J end lost 0 bases, and 16 bases lay between the germline ends. CDR1 and CDR2 from the germline V gene are SGDLS and YYNGEE. Variable domain in full (rest from reference TRBV9 and TRBJ1-2): DSGVTQTPKHLITATGQRVTLRCSPRSGDLSVYWYQQSLDQGLQFLIQYYNGEERAKGNILERFSAQQFPDLHSELNLSSLELGDSALYFCASSPRGGEANYGYTFGSGTRLTVV.

This chain uses TRBV5-1 with TRBJ2-4; maybe TRBD1 (5 bases). The germline V gene has CDR1 SGHRS and CDR2 YFSETQ. CDR3 size: 15 residues. V lost 0 bases and J lost 0, with 7 bases in between. CDR3 region: CASSLGQLAKNIQYF. CDR3 DNA: TGCGCCAGCAGCTTGGGACAGCTAGCCAAAAACATTCAGTACTTC.

The J gene is TRBJ1-1, the V gene TRBV6-5; tentatively, D is TRBD1 (6 bases). Germline V gene lookup returns CDR1 MNHEY and CDR2 SVGAGI. The CDR3 covers 12 residues. V was pared by 4 bases and J by 5 bases, with 8 bases between. The CDR3: CASSFRGTEAFF. In DNA form, the CDR3 reads TGTGCCAGCAGTTTCAGGGGTACTGAAGCTTTCTTT.

The rearrangement joins TRBV19 to TRBJ2-7; weak D call: TRBD2 (6 bases). This CDR3 region has 16 residues. The germline V gene encodes CDR1 LNHDA and CDR2 SQIVND (reference sequence). Trimming took 5 bases from V and 0 from J, leaving 17 bases between them. The CDR3 sequence: CASSPGFRESSYEQYF. CDR3 DNA sequence: TGTGCCAGTAGTCCAGGATTCCGGGAGAGCTCCTACGAGCAGTACTTC.

The CDR3 loop is CASSVLTSGGVDEQFF. The CDR3 DNA reads TGTGCCAGCAGCGTGCTGACTAGCGGGGGCGTCGATGAGCAGTTCTTC. The rearrangement uses TRBV9 and TRBJ2-1; 12 bases are shared with TRBD2. This CDR3 region has 16 residues. With V trimmed by 2 bases and J by 8 bases, 8 bases remained unmatched. The germline gives CDR1 SGDLS, CDR2 YYNGEE.

A single count supports this clone. This rearrangement joins TRBV15 to TRBJ1-2; possible D gene TRBD1, 5 bases. V was shortened by 6 bases and J by 3 bases, with 11 bases between the two germline ends. The CDR3 runs 13 residues. CDR1 LNHNV and CDR2 YYDKDF come from the germline V gene (reference sequence). The CDR3 spells CATSRGDDYGYTF. The CDR3, as DNA: TGTGCCACCAGTCGGGGGGATGACTATGGCTACACCTTC.

The chain employs TRBV5-5 and TRBJ1-2; 10 nucleotides line up with TRBD1. Germline trimming cut 3 bases from V and 7 bases from J; bases unmatched to any gene: 9. The CDR3 sequence is 15 residues long. Germline V gene data show CDR1 as SGHKS and CDR2 as YYEKEE (reference sequence). The CDR3 sequence: CASSSDVTGGFGYTF. Written as DNA, the CDR3 is TGTGCCAGCAGCTCGGACGTGACAGGGGGCTTTGGCTACACCTTC.

The V gene is TRBV28, the J gene TRBJ1-1; D might be TRBD1 (5 bases). CDR3 size: 13 residues. CDR1 and CDR2 from the germline V gene are MDHEN and SYDVKM. V lost 8 bases to trimming and J lost 1 base, with 11 bases between them. CDR3 DNA sequence: TGTGCCAGCGGACAAACCCAGAACACTGAAGCTTTCTTT. Translated: CASGQTQNTEAFF.

The rearrangement joins TRBV2 to TRBJ2-3; perhaps TRBD2 as D (5 bases). Germline V gene sequence: CDR1 SNHLY, CDR2 FYNNEI. This CDR3 contains 15 residues. Deletions cut 7 bases from V and 0 bases from J, with 14 bases between. Here the CDR3 reads CASKRLAASTDTQYF. The CDR3 nucleotides are TGTGCCAGCAAGCGGCTAGCCGCAAGCACAGATACGCAGTATTTT.

The chain links TRBV2 to TRBJ1-2; TRBD1 matches 7 bases. J gave up 8 bases and V 6 bases, and 6 bases lay outside the gene matches. The CDR3 extends over 12 amino acids. Germline assignment: CDR1 SNHLY and CDR2 FYNNEI. The CDR3: CASRDQGEGYTF. DNA for the CDR3: TGTGCCAGCAGAGACCAGGGGGAGGGCTACACCTTC.